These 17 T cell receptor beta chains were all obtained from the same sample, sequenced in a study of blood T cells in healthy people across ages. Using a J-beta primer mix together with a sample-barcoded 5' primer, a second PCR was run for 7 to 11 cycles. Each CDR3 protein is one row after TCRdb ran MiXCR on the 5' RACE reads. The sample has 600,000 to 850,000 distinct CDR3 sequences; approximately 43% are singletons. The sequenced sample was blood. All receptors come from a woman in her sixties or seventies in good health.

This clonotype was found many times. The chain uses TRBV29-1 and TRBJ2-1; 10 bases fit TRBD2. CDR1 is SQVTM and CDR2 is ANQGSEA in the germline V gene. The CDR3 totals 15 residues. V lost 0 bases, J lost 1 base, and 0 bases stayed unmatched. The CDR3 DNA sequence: TGCAGCGTTGAAGAACTAGCGGGGTCCTACAATGAGCAGTTCTTC. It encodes CSVEELAGSYNEQFF.

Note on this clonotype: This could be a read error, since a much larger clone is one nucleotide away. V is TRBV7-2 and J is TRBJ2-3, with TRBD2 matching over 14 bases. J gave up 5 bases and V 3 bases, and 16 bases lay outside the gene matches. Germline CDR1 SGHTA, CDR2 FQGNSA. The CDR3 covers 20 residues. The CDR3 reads CASSLGRLAGGRRGIDTQYF. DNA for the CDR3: TGTGCCAGCAGCTTGGGGCGACTAGCGGGGGGGCGACGGGGCATAGATACGCAGTATTTT.

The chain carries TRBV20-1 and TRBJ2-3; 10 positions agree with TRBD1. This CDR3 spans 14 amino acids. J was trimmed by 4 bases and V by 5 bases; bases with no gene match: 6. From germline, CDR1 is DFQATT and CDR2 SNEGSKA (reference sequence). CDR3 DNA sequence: TGCAGTGCTGCTAGGACAGGGGGAGCAGATACGCAGTATTTT. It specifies CSAARTGGADTQYF.

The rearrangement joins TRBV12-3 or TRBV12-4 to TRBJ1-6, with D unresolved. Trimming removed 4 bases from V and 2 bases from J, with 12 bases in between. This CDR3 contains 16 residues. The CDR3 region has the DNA TGTGCCAGCAGTTCGCGTAGAGGAACCTATAATTCACCCCTCCACTTT. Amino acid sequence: CASSSRRGTYNSPLHF.

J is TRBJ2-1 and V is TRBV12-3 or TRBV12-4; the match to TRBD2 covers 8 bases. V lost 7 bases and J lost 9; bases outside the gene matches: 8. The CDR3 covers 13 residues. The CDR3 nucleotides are TGTGCCAGCATGCTGACTAGCGCTAGTGAGCAGTTCTTC. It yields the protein CASMLTSASEQFF.

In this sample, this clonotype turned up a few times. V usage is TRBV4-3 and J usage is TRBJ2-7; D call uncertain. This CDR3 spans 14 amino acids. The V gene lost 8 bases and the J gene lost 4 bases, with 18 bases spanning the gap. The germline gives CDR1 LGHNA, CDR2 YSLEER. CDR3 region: CASQSPGRSYEQYF. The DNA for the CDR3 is TGCGCCAGCCAAAGCCCGGGCAGGTCTTACGAGCAGTACTTC.

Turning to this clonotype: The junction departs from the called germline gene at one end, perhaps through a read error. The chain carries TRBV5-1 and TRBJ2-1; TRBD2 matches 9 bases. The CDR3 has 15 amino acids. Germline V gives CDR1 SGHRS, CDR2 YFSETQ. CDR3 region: CAGSLERGAYNEQFF. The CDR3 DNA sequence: TGCGCCGGCAGCTTGGAGCGGGGGGCCTACAATGAGCAGTTCTTC. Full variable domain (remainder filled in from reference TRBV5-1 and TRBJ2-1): KAGVTQTPRYLIKTRGQQVTLSCSPISGHRSVSWYQQTPGQGLQFLFEYFSETQRNKGNFPGRFSGRQFSNSRSEMNVSTLELGDSALYLCAGSLERGAYNEQFFGPGTRLTVL.

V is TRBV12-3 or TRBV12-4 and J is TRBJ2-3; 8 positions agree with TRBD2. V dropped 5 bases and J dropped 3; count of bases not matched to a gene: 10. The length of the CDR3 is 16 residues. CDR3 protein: CASSPGAGGLTDTQYF. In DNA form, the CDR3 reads TGTGCCAGCAGTCCGGGCGCGGGGGGTTTGACAGATACGCAGTATTTT.

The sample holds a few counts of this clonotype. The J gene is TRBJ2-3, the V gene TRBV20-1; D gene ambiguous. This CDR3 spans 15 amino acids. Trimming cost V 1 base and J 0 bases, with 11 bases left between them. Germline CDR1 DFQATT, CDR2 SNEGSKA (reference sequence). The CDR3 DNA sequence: TGCAGTGCTAGAGGAGAGAAAACTAGCACAGATACGCAGTATTTT. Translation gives CSARGEKTSTDTQYF.

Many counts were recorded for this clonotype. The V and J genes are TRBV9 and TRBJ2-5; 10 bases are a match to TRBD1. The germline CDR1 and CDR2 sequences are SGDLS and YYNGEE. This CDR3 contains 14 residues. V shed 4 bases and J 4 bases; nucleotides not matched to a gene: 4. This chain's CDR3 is CASSLRDRGETQYF. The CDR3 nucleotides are TGTGCCAGCAGCCTAAGGGACAGGGGAGAGACCCAGTACTTC.

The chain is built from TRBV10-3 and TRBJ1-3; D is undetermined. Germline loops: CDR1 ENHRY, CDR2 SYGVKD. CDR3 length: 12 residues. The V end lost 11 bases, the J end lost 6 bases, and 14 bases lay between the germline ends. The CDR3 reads CAVRKGENTIYF. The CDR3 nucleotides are TGTGCCGTTCGCAAGGGAGAAAACACCATATATTTT.

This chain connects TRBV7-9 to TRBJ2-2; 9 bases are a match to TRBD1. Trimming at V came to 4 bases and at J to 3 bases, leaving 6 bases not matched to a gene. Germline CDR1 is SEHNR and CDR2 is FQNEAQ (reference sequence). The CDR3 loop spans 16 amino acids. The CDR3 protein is CASSSPQGAHTGELFF. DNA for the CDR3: TGTGCCAGCAGCTCGCCACAGGGGGCCCACACCGGGGAGCTGTTTTTT.

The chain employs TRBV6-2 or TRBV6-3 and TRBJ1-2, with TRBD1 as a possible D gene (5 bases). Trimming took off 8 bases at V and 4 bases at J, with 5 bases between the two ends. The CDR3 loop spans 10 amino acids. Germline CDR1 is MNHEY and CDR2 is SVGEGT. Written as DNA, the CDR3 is TGTGCCAGCCAGGGCTATGGCTACACCTTC. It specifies CASQGYGYTF.

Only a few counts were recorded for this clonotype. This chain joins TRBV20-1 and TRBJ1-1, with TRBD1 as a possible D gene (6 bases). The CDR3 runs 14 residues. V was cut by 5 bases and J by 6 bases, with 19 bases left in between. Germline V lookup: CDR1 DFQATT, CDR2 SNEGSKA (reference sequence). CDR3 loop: CSAAEGEILAEAFF. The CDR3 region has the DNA TGCAGTGCTGCCGAGGGGGAAATTTTGGCTGAAGCTTTCTTT.

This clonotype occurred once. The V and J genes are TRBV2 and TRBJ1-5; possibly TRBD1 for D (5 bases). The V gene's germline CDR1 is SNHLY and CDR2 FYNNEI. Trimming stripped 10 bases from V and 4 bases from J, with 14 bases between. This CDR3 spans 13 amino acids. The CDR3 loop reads CATANQGNQPQHF. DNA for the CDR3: TGTGCCACCGCTAACCAGGGAAATCAGCCCCAGCATTTT.

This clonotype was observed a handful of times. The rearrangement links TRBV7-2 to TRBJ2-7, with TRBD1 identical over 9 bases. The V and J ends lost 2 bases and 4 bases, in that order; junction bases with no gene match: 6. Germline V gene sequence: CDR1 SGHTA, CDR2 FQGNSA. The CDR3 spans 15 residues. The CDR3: CASSLWDRARYEQYF. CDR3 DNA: TGTGCCAGCAGCTTATGGGACAGGGCCCGGTACGAGCAGTACTTC.

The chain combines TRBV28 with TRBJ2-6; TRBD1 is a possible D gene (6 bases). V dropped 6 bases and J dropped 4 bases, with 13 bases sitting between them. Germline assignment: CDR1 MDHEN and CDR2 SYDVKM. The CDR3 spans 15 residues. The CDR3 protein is CASRPGESGANVLTF. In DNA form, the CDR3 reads TGTGCCAGCAGACCAGGGGAGTCCGGGGCCAACGTCCTGACTTTC.